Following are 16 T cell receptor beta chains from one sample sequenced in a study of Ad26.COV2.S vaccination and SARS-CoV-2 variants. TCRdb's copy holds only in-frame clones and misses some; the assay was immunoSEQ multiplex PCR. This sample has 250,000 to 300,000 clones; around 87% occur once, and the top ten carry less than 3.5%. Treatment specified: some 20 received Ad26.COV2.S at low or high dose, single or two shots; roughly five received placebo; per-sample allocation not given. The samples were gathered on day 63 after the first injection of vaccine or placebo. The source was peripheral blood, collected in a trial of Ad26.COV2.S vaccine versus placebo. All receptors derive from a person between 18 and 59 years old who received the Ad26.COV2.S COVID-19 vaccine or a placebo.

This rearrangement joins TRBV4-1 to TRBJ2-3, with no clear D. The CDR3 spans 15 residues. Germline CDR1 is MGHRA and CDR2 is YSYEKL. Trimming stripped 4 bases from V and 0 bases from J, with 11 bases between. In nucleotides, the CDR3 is TGCGCCAGCAGCCCAGTTTGGGGTAGCACAGATACGCAGTATTTT. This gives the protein CASSPVWGSTDTQYF.

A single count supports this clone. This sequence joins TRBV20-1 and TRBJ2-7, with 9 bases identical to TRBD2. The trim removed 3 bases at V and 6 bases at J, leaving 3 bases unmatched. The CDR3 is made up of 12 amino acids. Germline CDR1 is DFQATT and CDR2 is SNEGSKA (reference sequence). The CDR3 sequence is CSASSGRVEQYF. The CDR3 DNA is TGCAGTGCTAGTAGCGGGAGAGTCGAGCAGTACTTC.

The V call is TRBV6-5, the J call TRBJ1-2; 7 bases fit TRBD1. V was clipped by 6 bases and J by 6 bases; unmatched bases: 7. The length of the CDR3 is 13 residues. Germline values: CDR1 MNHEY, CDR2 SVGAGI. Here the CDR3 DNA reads TGTGCCAGCAGACTCGGACAGGTCGATGGCTACACCTTC. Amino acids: CASRLGQVDGYTF.

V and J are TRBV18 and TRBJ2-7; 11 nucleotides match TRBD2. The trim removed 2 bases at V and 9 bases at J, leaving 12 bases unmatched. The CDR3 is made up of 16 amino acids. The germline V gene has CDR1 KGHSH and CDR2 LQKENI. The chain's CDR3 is CASSPDLAGGSLGQYF. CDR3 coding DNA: TGTGCCAGCTCACCAGACCTAGCGGGAGGTTCCCTCGGGCAGTACTTC.

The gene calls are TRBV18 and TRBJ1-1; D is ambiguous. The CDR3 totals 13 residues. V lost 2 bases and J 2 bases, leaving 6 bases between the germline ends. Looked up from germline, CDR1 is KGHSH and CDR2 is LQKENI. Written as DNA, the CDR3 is TGTGCCAGCTCACCAGGCAGTAACACTGAAGCTTTCTTT. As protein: CASSPGSNTEAFF.

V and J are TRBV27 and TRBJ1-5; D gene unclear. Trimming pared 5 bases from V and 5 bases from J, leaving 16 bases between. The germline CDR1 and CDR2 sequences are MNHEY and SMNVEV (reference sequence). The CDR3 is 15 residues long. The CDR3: CASSLDRDGDQPQHF. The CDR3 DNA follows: TGTGCCAGCAGTCTCGACCGAGACGGTGATCAGCCCCAGCATTTT.

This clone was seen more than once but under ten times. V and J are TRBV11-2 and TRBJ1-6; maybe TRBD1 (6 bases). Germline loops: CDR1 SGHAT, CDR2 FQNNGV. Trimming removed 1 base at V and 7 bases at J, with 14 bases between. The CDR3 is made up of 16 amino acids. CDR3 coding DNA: TGTGCCAGCAGCTTAGTTGGGGGCGCGGGAAATTCACCCCTCCACTTT. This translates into CASSLVGGAGNSPLHF. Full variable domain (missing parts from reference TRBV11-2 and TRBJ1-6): EAGVAQSPRYKIIEKRQSVAFWCNPISGHATLYWYQQILGQGPKLLIQFQNNGVVDDSQLPKDRFSAERLKGVDSTLKIQPAKLEDSAVYLCASSLVGGAGNSPLHFGNGTRLTVT.

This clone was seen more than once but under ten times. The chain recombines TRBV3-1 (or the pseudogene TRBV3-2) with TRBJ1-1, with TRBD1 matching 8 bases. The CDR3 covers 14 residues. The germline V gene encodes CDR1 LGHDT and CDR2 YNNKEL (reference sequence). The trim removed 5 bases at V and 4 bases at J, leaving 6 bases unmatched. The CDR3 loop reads CASSYEQGGTEAFF. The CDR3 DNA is TGTGCCAGCAGCTACGAACAGGGGGGCACTGAAGCTTTCTTT.

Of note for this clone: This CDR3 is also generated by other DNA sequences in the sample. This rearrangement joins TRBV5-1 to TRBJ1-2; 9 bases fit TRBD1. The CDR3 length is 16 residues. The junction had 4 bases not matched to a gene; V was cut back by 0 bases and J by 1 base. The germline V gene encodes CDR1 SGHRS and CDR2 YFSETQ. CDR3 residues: CASSLGTGEDNYGYTF. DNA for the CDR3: TGCGCCAGCAGCTTGGGGACAGGGGAAGATAACTATGGCTACACCTTC.

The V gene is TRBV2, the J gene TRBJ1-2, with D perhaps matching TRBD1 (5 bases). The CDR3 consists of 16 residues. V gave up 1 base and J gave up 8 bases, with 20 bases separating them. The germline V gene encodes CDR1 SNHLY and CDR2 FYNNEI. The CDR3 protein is CASSEGQHLAWGGYTF. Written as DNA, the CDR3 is TGTGCCAGCAGTGAAGGGCAGCATTTGGCCTGGGGGGGCTACACCTTC.

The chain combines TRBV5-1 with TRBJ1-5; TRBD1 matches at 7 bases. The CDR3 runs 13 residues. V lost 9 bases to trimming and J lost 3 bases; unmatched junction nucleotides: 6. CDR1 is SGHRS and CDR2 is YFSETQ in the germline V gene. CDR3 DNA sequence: TGCGCCACCGCGACAGGGCCCAATCAGCCCCAGCATTTT. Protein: CATATGPNQPQHF.

The CDR3 DNA reads as TGTGCCAGTAGTATAGACAGGGTTCGCGAGCAGTACTTC. It encodes CASSIDRVREQYF. The chain combines TRBV19 with TRBJ2-7, with TRBD1 as a possible D gene (5 bases). From germline, CDR1 is LNHDA and CDR2 SQIVND (reference sequence). This CDR3 has 13 residues. The V end was cut by 0 bases, the J end by 6 bases, with 9 bases between.

The CDR3 here is CASSRPGYNEQFF. The DNA of the CDR3 is TGTGCCAGCAGTCGCCCCGGGTACAATGAGCAGTTCTTC. The gene calls are TRBV12-3 or TRBV12-4 and TRBJ2-1; no clear D gene. V was trimmed by 5 bases and J by 4 bases, leaving 9 bases between them. This CDR3 is 13 amino acids long.

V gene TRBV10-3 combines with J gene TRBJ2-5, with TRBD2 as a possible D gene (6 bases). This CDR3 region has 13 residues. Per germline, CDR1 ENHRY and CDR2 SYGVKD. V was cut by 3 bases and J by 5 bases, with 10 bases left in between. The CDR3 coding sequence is TGTGCCATCAGTGAAACTAGCCCGGAGACCCAGTACTTC. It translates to CAISETSPETQYF.

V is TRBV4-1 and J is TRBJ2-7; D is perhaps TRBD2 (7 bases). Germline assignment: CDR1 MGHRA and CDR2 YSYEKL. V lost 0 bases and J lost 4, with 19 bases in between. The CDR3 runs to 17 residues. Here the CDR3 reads CASSQDFGGGWGYEQYF. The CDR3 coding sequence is TGCGCCAGCAGCCAAGATTTTGGCGGGGGCTGGGGATACGAGCAGTACTTC.

The CDR3 sequence: CASSETGGEQFF. The CDR3 region has the DNA TGTGCCAGCAGTGAAACCGGGGGGGAGCAGTTCTTC. J is TRBJ2-1 and V is TRBV6-1; 7 bases align to TRBD2. The CDR3 is 12 amino acids. The V gene end was trimmed by 2 bases and the J gene end by 10 bases; junction bases not matched to a gene: 2. CDR1 and CDR2 (germline): MNHNS, SASEGT.